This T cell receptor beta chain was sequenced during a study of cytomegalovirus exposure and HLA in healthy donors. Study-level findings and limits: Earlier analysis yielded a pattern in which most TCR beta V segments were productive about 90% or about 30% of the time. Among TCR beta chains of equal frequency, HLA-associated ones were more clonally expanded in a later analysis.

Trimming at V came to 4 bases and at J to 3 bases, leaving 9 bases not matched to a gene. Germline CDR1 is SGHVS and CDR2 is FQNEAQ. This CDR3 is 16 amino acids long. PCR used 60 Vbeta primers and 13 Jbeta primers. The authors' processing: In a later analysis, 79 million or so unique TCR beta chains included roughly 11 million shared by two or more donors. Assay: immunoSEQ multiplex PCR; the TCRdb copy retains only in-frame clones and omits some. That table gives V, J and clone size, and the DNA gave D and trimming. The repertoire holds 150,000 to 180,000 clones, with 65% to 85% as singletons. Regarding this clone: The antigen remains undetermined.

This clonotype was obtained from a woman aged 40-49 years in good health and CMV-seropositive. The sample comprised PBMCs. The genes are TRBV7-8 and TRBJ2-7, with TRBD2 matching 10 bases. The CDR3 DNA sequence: TGTGCCAGCAGCTACAAAGGACTAGCGGCCAACTACGAGCAGTACTTC. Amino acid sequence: CASSYKGLAANYEQYF.